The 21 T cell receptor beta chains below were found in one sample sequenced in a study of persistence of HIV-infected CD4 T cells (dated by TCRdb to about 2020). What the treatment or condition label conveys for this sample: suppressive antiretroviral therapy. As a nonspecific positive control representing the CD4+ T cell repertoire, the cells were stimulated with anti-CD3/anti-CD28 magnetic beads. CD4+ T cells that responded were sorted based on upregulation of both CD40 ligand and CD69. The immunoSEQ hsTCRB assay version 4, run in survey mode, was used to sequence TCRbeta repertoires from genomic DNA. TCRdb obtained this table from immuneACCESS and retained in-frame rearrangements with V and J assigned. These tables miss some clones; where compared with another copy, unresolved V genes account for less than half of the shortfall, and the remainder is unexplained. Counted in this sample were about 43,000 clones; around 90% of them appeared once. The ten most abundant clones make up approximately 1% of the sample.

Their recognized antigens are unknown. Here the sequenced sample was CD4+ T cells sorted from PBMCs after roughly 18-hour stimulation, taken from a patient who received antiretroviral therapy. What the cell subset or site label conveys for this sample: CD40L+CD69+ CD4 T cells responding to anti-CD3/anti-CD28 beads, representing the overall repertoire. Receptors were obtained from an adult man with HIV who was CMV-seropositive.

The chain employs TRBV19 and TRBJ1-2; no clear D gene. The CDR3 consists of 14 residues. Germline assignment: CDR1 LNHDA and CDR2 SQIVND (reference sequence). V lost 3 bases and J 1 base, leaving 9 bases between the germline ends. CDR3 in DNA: TGTGCCAGTAGTATCGGCAGCTATAACTATGGCTACACCTTC. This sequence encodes CASSIGSYNYGYTF. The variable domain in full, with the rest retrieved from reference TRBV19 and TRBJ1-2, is DGGITQSPKYLFRKEGQNVTLSCEQNLNHDAMYWYRQDPGQGLRLIYYSQIVNDFQKGDIAEGYSVSREKKESFPLTVTSAQKNPTAFYLCASSIGSYNYGYTFGSGTRLTVV.

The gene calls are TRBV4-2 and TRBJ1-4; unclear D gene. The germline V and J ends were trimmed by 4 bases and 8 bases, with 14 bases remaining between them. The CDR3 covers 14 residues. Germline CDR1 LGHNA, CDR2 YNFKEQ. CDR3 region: CASSLRLVGEKLFF. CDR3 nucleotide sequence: TGTGCCAGCAGCCTCCGCTTGGTTGGCGAAAAACTGTTTTTT.

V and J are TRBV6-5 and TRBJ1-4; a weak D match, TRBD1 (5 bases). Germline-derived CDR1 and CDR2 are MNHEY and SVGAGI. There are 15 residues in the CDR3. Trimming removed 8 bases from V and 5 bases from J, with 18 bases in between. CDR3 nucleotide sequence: TGTGCCAGCCGAAACCAGCCGGGACCCAATGAAAAACTGTTTTTT. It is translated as CASRNQPGPNEKLFF.

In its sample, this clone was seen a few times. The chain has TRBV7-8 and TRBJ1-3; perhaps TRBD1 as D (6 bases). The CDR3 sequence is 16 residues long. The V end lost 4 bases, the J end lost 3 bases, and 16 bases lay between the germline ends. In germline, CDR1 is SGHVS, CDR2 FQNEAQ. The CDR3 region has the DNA TGTGCCAGCAGCTCTCGGGGGGCAGGAGGTGGAAACACCATATATTTT. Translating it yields CASSSRGAGGGNTIYF.

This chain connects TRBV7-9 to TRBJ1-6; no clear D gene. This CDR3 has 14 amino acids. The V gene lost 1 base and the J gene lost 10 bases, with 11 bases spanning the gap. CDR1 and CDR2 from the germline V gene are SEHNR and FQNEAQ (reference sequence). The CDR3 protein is CASSLGFVESPLHF. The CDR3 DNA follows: TGTGCCAGCAGCTTAGGGTTTGTAGAGTCACCCCTCCACTTT.

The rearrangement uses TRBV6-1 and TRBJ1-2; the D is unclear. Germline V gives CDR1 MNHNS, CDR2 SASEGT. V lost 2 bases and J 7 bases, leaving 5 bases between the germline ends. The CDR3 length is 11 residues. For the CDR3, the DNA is TGTGCCAGCAGTGAATTTGGTGGCTACACCTTC. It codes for CASSEFGGYTF.

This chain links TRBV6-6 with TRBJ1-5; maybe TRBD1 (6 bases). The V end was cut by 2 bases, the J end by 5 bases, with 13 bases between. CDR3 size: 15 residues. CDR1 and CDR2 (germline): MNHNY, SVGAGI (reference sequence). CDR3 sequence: CASSYRHREDQPQHF. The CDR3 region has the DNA TGTGCCAGCAGTTACAGGCACAGGGAGGATCAGCCCCAGCATTTT.

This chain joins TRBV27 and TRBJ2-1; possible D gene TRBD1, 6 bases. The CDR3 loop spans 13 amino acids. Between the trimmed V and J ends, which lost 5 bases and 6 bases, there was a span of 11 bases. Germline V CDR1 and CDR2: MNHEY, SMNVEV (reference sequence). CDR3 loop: CASSRNRANEQFF. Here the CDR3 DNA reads TGTGCCAGCAGTCGTAACAGGGCCAATGAGCAGTTCTTC.

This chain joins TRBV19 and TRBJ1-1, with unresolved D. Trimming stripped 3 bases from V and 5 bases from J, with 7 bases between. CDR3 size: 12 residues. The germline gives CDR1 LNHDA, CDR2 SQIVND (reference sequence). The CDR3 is CASSIGKTEAFF. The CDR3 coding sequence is TGTGCCAGTAGTATCGGGAAGACTGAAGCTTTCTTT. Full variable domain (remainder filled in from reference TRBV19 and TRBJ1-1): DGGITQSPKYLFRKEGQNVTLSCEQNLNHDAMYWYRQDPGQGLRLIYYSQIVNDFQKGDIAEGYSVSREKKESFPLTVTSAQKNPTAFYLCASSIGKTEAFFGQGTRLTVV.

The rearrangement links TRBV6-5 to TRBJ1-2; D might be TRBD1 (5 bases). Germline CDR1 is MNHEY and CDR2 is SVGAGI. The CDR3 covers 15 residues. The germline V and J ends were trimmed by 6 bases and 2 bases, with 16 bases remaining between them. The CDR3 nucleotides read TGTGCCAGCAGCCTCGGGACTTATGGGAACTATGGCTACACCTTC. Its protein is CASSLGTYGNYGYTF.

The DNA for the CDR3 is TGTGCCACCAGTGGGACGACAGGGGCAGGCACAGATACGCAGTATTTT. This codes for CATSGTTGAGTDTQYF. The chain is built from TRBV24-1 and TRBJ2-3; TRBD1 matches 8 bases. V dropped 5 bases and J dropped 1; count of bases not matched to a gene: 7. The CDR3 loop spans 16 amino acids. Germline V gene data show CDR1 as KGHDR and CDR2 as SFDVKD.

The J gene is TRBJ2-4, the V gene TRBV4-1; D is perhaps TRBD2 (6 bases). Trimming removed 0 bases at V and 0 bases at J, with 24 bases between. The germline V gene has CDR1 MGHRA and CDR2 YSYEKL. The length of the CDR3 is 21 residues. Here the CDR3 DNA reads TGCGCCAGCAGCCAAGATCCACATCGGACCGCGGGGATACTAGCCAAAAACATTCAGTACTTC. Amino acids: CASSQDPHRTAGILAKNIQYF.

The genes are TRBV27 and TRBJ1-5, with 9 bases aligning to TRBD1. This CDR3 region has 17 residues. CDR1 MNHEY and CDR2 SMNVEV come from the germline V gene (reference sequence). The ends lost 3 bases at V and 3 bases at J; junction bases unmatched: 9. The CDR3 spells CASSLIGTGRSNQPQHF. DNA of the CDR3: TGTGCCAGCAGTTTGATCGGGACAGGGAGATCCAATCAGCCCCAGCATTTT.

CDR3 coding DNA: TGTGCCAGCAGCTTAGACAGGGATGAAAAACTGTTTTTT. Its protein product is CASSLDRDEKLFF. The chain combines TRBV7-9 with TRBJ1-4, with D perhaps matching TRBD1 (6 bases). CDR1 and CDR2 (germline): SEHNR, FQNEAQ (reference sequence). The CDR3 contains 13 residues. V lost 1 base, J lost 6 bases, and 6 bases lay in between.

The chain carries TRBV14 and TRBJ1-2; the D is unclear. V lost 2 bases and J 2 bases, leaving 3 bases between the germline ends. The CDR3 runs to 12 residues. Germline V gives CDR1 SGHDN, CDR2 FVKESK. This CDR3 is CASSQQNYGYTF. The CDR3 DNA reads TGTGCCAGCAGCCAACAGAACTATGGCTACACCTTC.

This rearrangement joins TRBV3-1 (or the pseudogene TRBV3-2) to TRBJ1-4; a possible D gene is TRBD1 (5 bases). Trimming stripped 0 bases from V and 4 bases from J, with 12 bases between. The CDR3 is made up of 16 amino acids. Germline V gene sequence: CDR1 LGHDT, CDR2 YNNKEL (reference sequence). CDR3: CASSQEPGRGNEKLFF. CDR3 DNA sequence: TGTGCCAGCAGCCAAGAGCCGGGGAGGGGTAATGAAAAACTGTTTTTT.

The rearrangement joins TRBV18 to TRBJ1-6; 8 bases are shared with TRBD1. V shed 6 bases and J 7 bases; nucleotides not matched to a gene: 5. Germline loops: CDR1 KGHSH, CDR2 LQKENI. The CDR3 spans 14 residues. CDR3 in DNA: TGTGCCAGCTCCAAGGACAGGGCGAATTCACCCCTCCACTTT. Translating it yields CASSKDRANSPLHF.

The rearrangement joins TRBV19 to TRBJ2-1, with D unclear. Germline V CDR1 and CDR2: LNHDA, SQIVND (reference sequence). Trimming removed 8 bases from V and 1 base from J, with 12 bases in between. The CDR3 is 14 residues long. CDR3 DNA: TGTGCCAGTGGATCAAGGGAATCCTACAATGAGCAGTTCTTC. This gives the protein CASGSRESYNEQFF.

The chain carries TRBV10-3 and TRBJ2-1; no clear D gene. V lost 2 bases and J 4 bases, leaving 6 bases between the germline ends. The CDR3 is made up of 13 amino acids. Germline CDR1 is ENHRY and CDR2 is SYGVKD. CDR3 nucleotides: TGTGCCATCAGTGAGAATGAATACAATGAGCAGTTCTTC. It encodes CAISENEYNEQFF.

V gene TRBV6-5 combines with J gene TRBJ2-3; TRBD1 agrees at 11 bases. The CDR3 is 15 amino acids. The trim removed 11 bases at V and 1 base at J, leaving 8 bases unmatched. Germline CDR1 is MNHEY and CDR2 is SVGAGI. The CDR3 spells CAGRRTGGGTDTQYF. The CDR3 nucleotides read TGTGCCGGACGCCGGACAGGGGGCGGCACAGATACGCAGTATTTT.

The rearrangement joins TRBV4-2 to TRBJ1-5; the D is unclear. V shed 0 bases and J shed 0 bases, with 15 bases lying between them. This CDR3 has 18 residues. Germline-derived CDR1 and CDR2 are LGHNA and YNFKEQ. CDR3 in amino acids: CASSQENGQLYSNQPQHF. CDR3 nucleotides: TGTGCCAGCAGCCAAGAGAACGGGCAACTCTATAGCAATCAGCCCCAGCATTTT.